The source of this TCR beta chain is a study of T cell repertoires in cytomegalovirus infection. CDR3 size: 17 residues. Germline V lookup: CDR1 SGHTA, CDR2 FQGNSA. Deletions cut 2 bases from V and 3 bases from J, with 16 bases between. This clonotype was seen many times. No antigen is known for it. TCRdb redid the calling of the reads with MiXCR, one entry per CDR3 protein. The sample shows 340,000 or so distinct CDR3 sequences, around 25% of them seen only once. The receptor was isolated from a human donor in good health (CMV status not recorded). Some clones in this sample may be carry-over from other donors' samples. Sequenced material: cultured PBMCs, taken from culture after CMV antigen stimulation. The chain joins TRBV7-2 to TRBJ2-2; D is unclear. The CDR3: CASSLTVATRYTGELFF. The CDR3 bases are TGTGCCAGCAGCTTAACTGTGGCGACACGTTACACCGGGGAGCTGTTTTTT.